Each of the 15 T cell receptor beta chains below was sequenced from the same sample in a study of OX40 agonist ivuxolimab in advanced cancers. Using immunoSEQ multiplex PCR, the repertoire was profiled, and TCRdb retains in-frame clones only, with some absent. Counted here are about 71,000 clones, approximately 94% occurring once; the ten biggest clones make up 15% to 18%. This sample comprised CD4+ or CD8+ T cells sorted from blood, obtained in a trial of the OX40 agonist ivuxolimab. These receptors were taken from an adult with an advanced solid tumor such as melanoma, head and neck, liver or kidney cancer.

The gene calls are TRBV10-2 and TRBJ2-7; 11 nucleotides agree with TRBD2. The CDR3 length is 15 residues. Germline assignment: CDR1 WSHSY and CDR2 SAAADI. V gave up 3 bases and J gave up 0 bases; unmatched junction bases: 1. Here the CDR3 DNA reads TGCGCCAGCAGTGACCTAGCGGGGGGCTCCTACGAGCAGTACTTC. Translated, it gives CASSDLAGGSYEQYF.

In its sample, this clone was seen once. The rearrangement joins TRBV7-2 to TRBJ1-1; TRBD1 might be the D (5 bases). CDR3 length: 11 amino acids. The V gene lost 5 bases and the J gene lost 10 bases, with 11 bases spanning the gap. Germline-derived CDR1 and CDR2 are SGHTA and FQGNSA. The CDR3 loop reads CASSGGFGAFF. The CDR3 DNA reads TGTGCCAGCAGCGGGGGGTTCGGAGCTTTCTTT.

In DNA form, the CDR3 reads TGTGCCAGTAGTACACAGGGCCGGATGAACACTGAAGCTTTCTTT. Amino acid sequence: CASSTQGRMNTEAFF. The chain recombines TRBV19 with TRBJ1-1; D perhaps matches TRBD1 (6 bases). Trimming shortened V by 4 bases and J by 0 bases, and 12 bases separated the two germline ends. Looked up from germline, CDR1 is LNHDA and CDR2 is SQIVND (reference sequence). CDR3 length: 15 residues.

This chain links TRBV4-1 with TRBJ1-1, with a possible D match to TRBD1 (6 bases). V shed 6 bases and J shed 4 bases, with 12 bases lying between them. The CDR3 sequence is 13 residues long. The germline gives CDR1 MGHRA, CDR2 YSYEKL. CDR3 sequence: CASRVQGTTEAFF. CDR3 nucleotide sequence: TGCGCCAGCAGAGTTCAGGGGACCACTGAAGCTTTCTTT.

This clone was counted a single time. V gene TRBV9 combines with J gene TRBJ2-3, with 8 bases identical to TRBD2. The CDR3 spans 15 residues. Per the germline V gene, CDR1 is SGDLS and CDR2 is YYNGEE. J was trimmed by 6 bases and V by 4 bases; bases with no gene match: 10. The CDR3 sequence is CASSLLAGPGDTQYF. The CDR3, as DNA: TGTGCCAGCAGCCTTCTAGCGGGCCCGGGGGATACGCAGTATTTT. The full variable domain, with the rest looked up from reference TRBV9 and TRBJ2-3, is DSGVTQTPKHLITATGQRVTLRCSPRSGDLSVYWYQQSLDQGLQFLIQYYNGEERAKGNILERFSAQQFPDLHSELNLSSLELGDSALYFCASSLLAGPGDTQYFGPGTRLTVL.

This chain connects TRBV4-3 to TRBJ1-5; no firm D call. There are 15 residues in the CDR3. The germline CDR1 and CDR2 sequences are LGHNA and YSLEER. The V and J ends lost 0 bases and 6 bases respectively, with 12 bases between them. CDR3: CASSQEALPGQPQHF. In DNA, the CDR3 is TGCGCCAGCAGCCAAGAAGCCCTGCCGGGTCAGCCCCAGCATTTT.

The chain joins TRBV19 to TRBJ2-1; 14 nucleotides match TRBD2. Losses at the gene ends were 4 bases for V and 9 bases for J; bases not matched to a gene: 11. The CDR3 is 17 residues long. CDR1 LNHDA and CDR2 SQIVND come from the germline V gene (reference sequence). In nucleotides, the CDR3 is TGTGCCAGTAGTACCTCGACTAGCGGGAGGGACAGGGGTGAGCAGTTCTTC. Translated, it gives CASSTSTSGRDRGEQFF.

The genes are TRBV4-1 and TRBJ2-3; 8 bases agree with TRBD2. Germline V gives CDR1 MGHRA, CDR2 YSYEKL. This CDR3 spans 15 amino acids. The V and J ends lost 0 bases and 5 bases, in that order; junction bases with no gene match: 4. The CDR3 spells CASSQDSSGGDTQYF. In DNA form, the CDR3 reads TGCGCCAGCAGCCAAGATTCAAGCGGGGGAGATACGCAGTATTTT.

This clone showed up just a few times. This sequence joins TRBV27 and TRBJ1-2; 8 bases agree with TRBD1. Germline V gives CDR1 MNHEY, CDR2 SMNVEV (reference sequence). V lost 8 bases and J lost 9; bases outside the gene matches: 8. The CDR3 is 12 residues long. CDR3 sequence: CASGDRGDSYTF. The CDR3 nucleotides are TGTGCCAGCGGCGACAGGGGAGACAGCTACACCTTC.

The chain uses TRBV7-9 and TRBJ2-5; TRBD1 might be the D (6 bases). V was pared by 5 bases and J by 5 bases, with 12 bases between. This CDR3 has 13 residues. In germline, CDR1 is SEHNR, CDR2 FQNEAQ (reference sequence). CDR3: CASSPSRGETQYF. The DNA of the CDR3 is TGTGCCAGCAGCCCCTCGAGGGGGGAGACCCAGTACTTC.

The DNA of the CDR3 is TGTGCCAGCAGCGCGAGCATTCTTTCAAGCACAGATACGCAGTATTTT. Residues: CASSASILSSTDTQYF. This sequence joins TRBV9 and TRBJ2-3; D ambiguous. With 3 bases removed from V and 0 bases from J, the gap between germline ends came to 14 bases. Germline loops: CDR1 SGDLS, CDR2 YYNGEE. The CDR3 sequence is 16 residues long.

The chain recombines TRBV9 with TRBJ2-1; 15 bases line up with TRBD2. In germline, CDR1 is SGDLS, CDR2 YYNGEE. The CDR3 has 17 residues. Trimming took 4 bases from V and 4 from J; bases not matched to a gene: 6. The CDR3 protein is CASSPGLAGGTYNEQFF. CDR3 DNA: TGTGCCAGCAGCCCGGGACTAGCGGGAGGTACTTACAATGAGCAGTTCTTC.

The rearrangement joins TRBV4-3 to TRBJ2-7; 10 nucleotides match TRBD2. The CDR3 runs to 16 residues. Germline values: CDR1 LGHNA, CDR2 YSLEER. The V gene end was trimmed by 3 bases and the J gene end by 6 bases; junction bases not matched to a gene: 11. The CDR3: CASSQETSGDFGEQYF. The CDR3, as DNA: TGCGCCAGCAGCCAGGAAACTAGCGGGGATTTCGGCGAGCAGTACTTC.

This chain links TRBV15 with TRBJ1-4, with 7 nucleotides matching TRBD1. V lost 0 bases and J lost 1; bases outside the gene matches: 2. The CDR3 loop spans 16 amino acids. The germline V gene encodes CDR1 LNHNV and CDR2 YYDKDF (reference sequence). As DNA, the CDR3 is TGTGCCACCAGCAGAGATAGGGGGCGAACTAATGAAAAACTGTTTTTT. Translating it yields CATSRDRGRTNEKLFF.

V usage is TRBV28 and J usage is TRBJ1-2; tentative D call: TRBD1 (6 bases). This CDR3 region has 17 residues. Trimming took 2 bases from V and 1 from J, leaving 17 bases between them. Germline CDR1 and CDR2: MDHEN and SYDVKM. DNA of the CDR3: TGTGCCAGCAGTTTAGACAGGAGGGTTCGGGTTAACTATGGCTACACCTTC. Translated, it gives CASSLDRRVRVNYGYTF.